A selection of T cell receptor beta chains follows, all from one sample in a study of beta chain features in type 1 diabetes. Profiling relied on immunoSEQ multiplex PCR, and the TCRdb table lists in-frame clones only, not all of them. The data hold 300,000 to 350,000 clones, with around 9.3% observed a single time. Sample: central memory CD4+ T cells from blood. The receptors originated from a man aged 25-45 years with type 1 diabetes. Each CDR3 is given with its conserved first and last residue. The order of the fields is J gene, V gene, CDR3 length, D gene, clone size, CDR3 DNA, CDR3 protein. D genes are given only for firm matches. Rows give clone size only sometimes, using once, few, many, or a class for an expanded clone.

J: TRBJ1-1
V: TRBV10-3
length: 13
D: .
size: few
DNA: TGTGCCATCAGTGAGACGTCAATCACTGAAGCTTTCTTT
CDR3: CAISETSITEAFF

J: TRBJ1-3
V: TRBV6-5
length: 14
D: .
size: .
DNA: TGTGCCAGCAGAGACGACGGGACTGGAAACACCATATATTTT
CDR3: CASRDDGTGNTIYF

J: TRBJ2-5
V: TRBV7-8
length: 14
D: .
size: few
DNA: TGTGCCAGCAGCTTAGGAGAAGCCCAAGAGACCCAGTACTTC
CDR3: CASSLGEAQETQYF

J: TRBJ2-5
V: TRBV7-2
length: 11
D: .
size: .
DNA: TGTGCCAGCAGCCTAGTGGAGACCCAGTACTTC
CDR3: CASSLVETQYF

J: TRBJ2-7
V: TRBV10-3
length: 15
D: TRBD1
size: .
DNA: TGTGCCATCACCTCCGGGACAGGGGGTACCTACGAGCAGTACTTC
CDR3: CAITSGTGGTYEQYF

J: TRBJ2-7
V: TRBV27
length: 17
D: TRBD2
size: few
DNA: TGTGCCAGCAGTAGGACTAGGGCATCTTTAACCTCCTACGAGCAGTACTTC
CDR3: CASSRTRASLTSYEQYF

J: TRBJ2-7
V: TRBV6-5
length: 15
D: TRBD1
size: .
DNA: TGTGCCAGCAGCAAAGGACAGGGGGCTCCCTACGAGCAGTACTTC
CDR3: CASSKGQGAPYEQYF

J: TRBJ1-5
V: TRBV5-8
length: 15
D: .
size: .
DNA: TGTGCCAGCAGCTTGGCCTCACTGGTGGGACAGCCCCAGCATTTT
CDR3: CASSLASLVGQPQHF

J: TRBJ1-2
V: TRBV4-3
length: 14
D: .
size: .
DNA: TGCGCCAGCAGCCAAGAGGCAGGACGTTATGGCTACACCTTC
CDR3: CASSQEAGRYGYTF

J: TRBJ2-5
V: TRBV28
length: 13
D: .
size: many
DNA: TGTGCCAGCAGTTTCGCGTACCAAGAGACCCAGTACTTC
CDR3: CASSFAYQETQYF

J: TRBJ2-2
V: TRBV7-7
length: 15
D: TRBD2
size: .
DNA: TGTGCCAGCAGTTCTAGCGGGGTAAACACCGGGGAGCTGTTTTTT
CDR3: CASSSSGVNTGELFF

J: TRBJ1-1
V: TRBV4-3
length: 16
D: TRBD1
size: .
DNA: TGCGCCAGCAGCCAAGATTGGACAGGGGCAAACACTGAAGCTTTCTTT
CDR3: CASSQDWTGANTEAFF

J: TRBJ2-3
V: TRBV4-3
length: 19
D: TRBD1
size: .
DNA: TGCGCCAGCAGCCACCGATTGTCCCGGGACAGGGGGCGGGGAGATACGCAGTATTTT
CDR3: CASSHRLSRDRGRGDTQYF

J: TRBJ1-6
V: TRBV7-9
length: 15
D: .
size: many
DNA: TGTGCCAGCAGCTTAAGCGACAGCTTTAATTCACCCCTCCACTTT
CDR3: CASSLSDSFNSPLHF

J: TRBJ1-2
V: TRBV5-6
length: 14
D: .
size: few
DNA: TGTGCCAGCAGCTTTGTTTCCGGGAACTATGGCTACACCTTC
CDR3: CASSFVSGNYGYTF

J: TRBJ2-5
V: TRBV10-3
length: 13
D: .
size: .
DNA: TGTGCCATCAGATCAGGCAACCAAGAGACCCAGTACTTC
CDR3: CAIRSGNQETQYF

J: TRBJ2-3
V: TRBV5-1
length: 16
D: TRBD2
size: few
DNA: TGCGCCAGCAGCTTGGGGACTAGCTCCGGAACAGATACGCAGTATTTT
CDR3: CASSLGTSSGTDTQYF

J: TRBJ1-2
V: TRBV19
length: 14
D: .
size: many
DNA: TGTGCCAGTAGTATGGGCAGTTCTAACTATGGCTACACCTTC
CDR3: CASSMGSSNYGYTF

J: TRBJ1-6
V: TRBV7-2
length: 14
D: .
size: .
DNA: TGTGCCAGCAGCTGGGGGAGGCAGGATTCACCCCTCCACTTT
CDR3: CASSWGRQDSPLHF

J: TRBJ2-3
V: TRBV7-2
length: 16
D: TRBD1
size: few
DNA: TGTGCCAGCACCCCCGCCGGGACAGGGTTCACAGATACGCAGTATTTT
CDR3: CASTPAGTGFTDTQYF

J: TRBJ1-2
V: TRBV6-6
length: 14
D: .
size: few
DNA: TGTGCCGCCACCGCAGGGGCTATTAACTATGGCTACACCTTC
CDR3: CAATAGAINYGYTF

J: TRBJ2-7
V: TRBV5-4
length: 16
D: TRBD2
size: few
DNA: TGTGCCAGCAGCTTGTATGGCGGACTAGCGGTAAAAGAGCAGTACTTC
CDR3: CASSLYGGLAVKEQYF

J: TRBJ2-3
V: TRBV2
length: 14
D: .
size: .
DNA: TGTGCCAGCAGCGTGGAGGGGGGAGCAGATACGCAGTATTTT
CDR3: CASSVEGGADTQYF

J: TRBJ1-2
V: TRBV7-2
length: 13
D: .
size: few
DNA: TGTGCCAGCAGCTCCCAACAGGGCGGCGGCTACACCTTC
CDR3: CASSSQQGGGYTF

J: TRBJ2-5
V: TRBV7-2
length: 13
D: TRBD2
size: .
DNA: TGTGCCAGCAGCCGTAGCGGGAAAGAGACCCAGTACTTC
CDR3: CASSRSGKETQYF

J: TRBJ2-1
V: TRBV19
length: 16
D: TRBD2
size: many
DNA: TGTGCCAGTAGCCCCGGCGGGGGACGCTCCTACAATGAGCAGTTCTTC
CDR3: CASSPGGGRSYNEQFF

J: TRBJ2-5
V: TRBV7-7
length: 14
D: .
size: few
DNA: TGTGCCAGCAGCGTACAGGGCCATCAAGAGACCCAGTACTTC
CDR3: CASSVQGHQETQYF

J: TRBJ2-3
V: TRBV10-3
length: 14
D: TRBD2
size: few
DNA: TGTGCCACATCCGGGACTAGCGGCACAGATACGCAGTATTTT
CDR3: CATSGTSGTDTQYF

J: TRBJ2-3
V: TRBV4-1
length: 17
D: TRBD2
size: .
DNA: TGCGCCAGCAGCCAAGGTAGCGGGGGGAGGGGCACAGATACGCAGTATTTT
CDR3: CASSQGSGGRGTDTQYF

J: TRBJ1-1
V: TRBV2
length: 13
D: .
size: few
DNA: TGTGCCAGCAGATTACAGGTGAACACTGAAGCTTTCTTT
CDR3: CASRLQVNTEAFF

J: TRBJ2-7
V: TRBV11-2
length: 15
D: TRBD1
size: .
DNA: TGTGCCAGCAGCTTACACCTGGACAGGACCTACGAGCAGTACTTC
CDR3: CASSLHLDRTYEQYF

J: TRBJ2-2
V: TRBV27
length: 13
D: TRBD1
size: few
DNA: TGTGCCAGCAACAGGGGGCGCACCGGGGAGCTGTTTTTT
CDR3: CASNRGRTGELFF

J: TRBJ1-2
V: TRBV4-3
length: 14
D: TRBD1
size: many
DNA: TGCGCCAGCAGCCAGGGACAGACTAACTATGGCTACACCTTC
CDR3: CASSQGQTNYGYTF

J: TRBJ2-3
V: TRBV11-2
length: 13
D: .
size: few
DNA: TGTGCCAGCAGCCCTAGCCCGACAGATACGCAGTATTTT
CDR3: CASSPSPTDTQYF

J: TRBJ2-3
V: TRBV4-3
length: 15
D: .
size: .
DNA: TGCGCCAGCAGCCAATCGGGCAGTGCCACAGATACGCAGTATTTT
CDR3: CASSQSGSATDTQYF

J: TRBJ1-6
V: TRBV7-9
length: 15
D: .
size: few
DNA: TGTGCCAGCAGCTTGCAGAGCTCCTATAATTCACCCCTCCACTTT
CDR3: CASSLQSSYNSPLHF

J: TRBJ2-5
V: TRBV9
length: 15
D: TRBD2
size: .
DNA: TGTGCCAGCAGCGCTAGCGGGGGGACCAGGGAGACCCAGTACTTC
CDR3: CASSASGGTRETQYF